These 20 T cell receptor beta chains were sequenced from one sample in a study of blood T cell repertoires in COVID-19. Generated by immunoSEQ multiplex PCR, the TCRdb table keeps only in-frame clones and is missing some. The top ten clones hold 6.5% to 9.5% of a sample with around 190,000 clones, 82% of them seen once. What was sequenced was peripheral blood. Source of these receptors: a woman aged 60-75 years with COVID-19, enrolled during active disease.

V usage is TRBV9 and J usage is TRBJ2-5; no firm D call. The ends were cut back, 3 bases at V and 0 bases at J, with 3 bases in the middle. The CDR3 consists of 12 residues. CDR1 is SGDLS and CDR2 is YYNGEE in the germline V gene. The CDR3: CASSANQETQYF. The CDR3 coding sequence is TGTGCCAGCAGCGCTAACCAAGAGACCCAGTACTTC.

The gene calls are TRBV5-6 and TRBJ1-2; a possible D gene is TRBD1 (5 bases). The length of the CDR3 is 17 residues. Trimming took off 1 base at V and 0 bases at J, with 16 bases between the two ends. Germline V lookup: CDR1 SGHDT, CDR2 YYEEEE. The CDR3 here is CASSLYRMGQTNYGYTF. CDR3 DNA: TGTGCCAGCAGCTTGTATAGGATGGGGCAAACTAACTATGGCTACACCTTC.

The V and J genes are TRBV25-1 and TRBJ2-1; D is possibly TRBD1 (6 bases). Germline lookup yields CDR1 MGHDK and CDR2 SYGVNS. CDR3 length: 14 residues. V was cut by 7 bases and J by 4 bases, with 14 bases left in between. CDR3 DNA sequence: TGTGCCAGCACCAAGTCGGACAGATACAATGAGCAGTTCTTC. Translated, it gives CASTKSDRYNEQFF.

The CDR3 coding sequence is TGTGCCAGCAGTTTCATTGATTCACCCCTCCACTTT. Residues: CASSFIDSPLHF. V gene TRBV2 combines with J gene TRBJ1-6; D not certain. This CDR3 has 12 residues. V gave up 5 bases and J gave up 8 bases, with 7 bases separating them. The germline V gene encodes CDR1 SNHLY and CDR2 FYNNEI. Using reference TRBV2 and TRBJ1-6 for the parts outside the CDR3, the full variable domain is EPEVTQTPSHQVTQMGQEVILRCVPISNHLYFYWYRQILGQKVEFLVSFYNNEISEKSEIFDDQFSVERPDGSNFTLKIRSTKLEDSAMYFCASSFIDSPLHFGNGTRLTVT.

In DNA form, the CDR3 reads TGTGCCAGCAGCCTAGGGACTAGCGTTGGCCGAGATACGCAGTATTTT. It encodes CASSLGTSVGRDTQYF. V gene TRBV7-9 combines with J gene TRBJ2-3; 10 bases map to TRBD2. V shed 5 bases and J 5 bases; nucleotides not matched to a gene: 10. CDR3 length equals 16 residues. Germline V gives CDR1 SEHNR, CDR2 FQNEAQ (reference sequence).

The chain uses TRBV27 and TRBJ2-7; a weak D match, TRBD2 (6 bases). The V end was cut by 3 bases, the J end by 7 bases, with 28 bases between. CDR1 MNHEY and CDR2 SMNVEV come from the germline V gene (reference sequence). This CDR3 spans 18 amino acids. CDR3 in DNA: TGTGCCAGCAGTTTGTTCAGTTTGATGGGAGGCGGGACTTCGGAGCAGTACTTC. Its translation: CASSLFSLMGGGTSEQYF.

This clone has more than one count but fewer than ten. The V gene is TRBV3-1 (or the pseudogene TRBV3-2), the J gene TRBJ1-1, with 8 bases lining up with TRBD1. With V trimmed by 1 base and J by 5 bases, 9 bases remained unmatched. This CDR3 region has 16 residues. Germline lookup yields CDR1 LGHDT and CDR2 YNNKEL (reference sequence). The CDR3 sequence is CASSQGTGGSWTEAFF. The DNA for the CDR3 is TGTGCCAGCAGCCAAGGTACAGGGGGAAGTTGGACTGAAGCTTTCTTT.

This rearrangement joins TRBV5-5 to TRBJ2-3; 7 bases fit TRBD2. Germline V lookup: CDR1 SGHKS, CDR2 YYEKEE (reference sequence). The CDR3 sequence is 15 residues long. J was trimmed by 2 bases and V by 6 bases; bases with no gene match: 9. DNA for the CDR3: TGTGCCAGCAACCTAGCGGCCCACTACACAGATACGCAGTATTTT. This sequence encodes CASNLAAHYTDTQYF. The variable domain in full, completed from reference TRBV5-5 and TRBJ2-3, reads DAGVTQSPTHLIKTRGQQVTLRCSPISGHKSVSWYQQVLGQGPQFIFQYYEKEERGRGNFPDRFSARQFPNYSSELNVNALLLGDSALYLCASNLAAHYTDTQYFGPGTRLTVL.

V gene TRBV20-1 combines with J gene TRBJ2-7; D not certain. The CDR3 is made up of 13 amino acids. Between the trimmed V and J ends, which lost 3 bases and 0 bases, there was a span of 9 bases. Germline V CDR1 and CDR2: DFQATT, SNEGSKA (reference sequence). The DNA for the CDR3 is TGCAGTGCTAGTTTGGAGAGCTCCTACGAGCAGTACGTC. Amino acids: CSASLESSYEQYV.

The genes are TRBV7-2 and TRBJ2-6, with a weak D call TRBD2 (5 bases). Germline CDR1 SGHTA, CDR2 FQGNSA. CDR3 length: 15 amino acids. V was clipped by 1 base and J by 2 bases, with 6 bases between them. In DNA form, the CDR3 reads TGTGCCAGCAGCTTAGACGGGGCTGGGGCCAACGTCCTGACTTTC. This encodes CASSLDGAGANVLTF.

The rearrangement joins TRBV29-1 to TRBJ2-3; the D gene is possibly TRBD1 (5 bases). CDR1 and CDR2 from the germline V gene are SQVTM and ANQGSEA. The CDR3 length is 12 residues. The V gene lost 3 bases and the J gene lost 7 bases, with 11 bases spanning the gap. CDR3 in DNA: TGCAGCGTTGATTTAGGGGAAAATACGCAGTATTTT. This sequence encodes CSVDLGENTQYF.

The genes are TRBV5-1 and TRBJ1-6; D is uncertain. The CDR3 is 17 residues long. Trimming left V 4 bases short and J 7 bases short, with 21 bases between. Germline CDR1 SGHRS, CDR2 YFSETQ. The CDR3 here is CASSRLPLDGVNSPLHF. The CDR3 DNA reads TGCGCCAGCAGCCGACTACCCCTGGACGGGGTAAATTCACCCCTCCACTTT.

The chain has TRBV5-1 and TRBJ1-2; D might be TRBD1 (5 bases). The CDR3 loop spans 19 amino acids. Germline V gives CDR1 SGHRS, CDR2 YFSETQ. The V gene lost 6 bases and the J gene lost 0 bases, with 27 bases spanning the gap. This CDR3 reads CASTGGTKRQHTANYGYTF. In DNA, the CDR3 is TGCGCCAGCACAGGTGGGACTAAGAGGCAGCATACAGCTAACTATGGCTACACCTTC.

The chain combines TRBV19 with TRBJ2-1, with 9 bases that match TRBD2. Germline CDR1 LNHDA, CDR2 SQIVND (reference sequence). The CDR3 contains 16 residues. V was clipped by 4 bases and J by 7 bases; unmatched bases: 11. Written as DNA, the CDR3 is TGTGCCAGTAGTACCCTTAGCGGGAGTGGAGAGAATGAGCAGTTCTTC. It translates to CASSTLSGSGENEQFF.

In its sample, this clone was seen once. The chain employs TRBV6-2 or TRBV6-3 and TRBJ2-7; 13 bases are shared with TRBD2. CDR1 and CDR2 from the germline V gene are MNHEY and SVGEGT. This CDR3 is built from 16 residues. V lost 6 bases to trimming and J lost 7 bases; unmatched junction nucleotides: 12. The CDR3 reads CASSFIGLAGEREQYF. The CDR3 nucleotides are TGTGCCAGCAGCTTTATCGGACTAGCGGGAGAAAGAGAGCAGTACTTC.

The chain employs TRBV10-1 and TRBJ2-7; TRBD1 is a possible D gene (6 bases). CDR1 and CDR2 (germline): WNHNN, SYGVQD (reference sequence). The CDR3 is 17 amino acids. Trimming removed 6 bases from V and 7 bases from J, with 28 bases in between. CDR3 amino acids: CASSHRDTSLPPGEQYV. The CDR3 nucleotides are TGCGCCAGCAGCCACCGGGACACCTCCCTCCCCCCAGGTGAGCAGTACGTC.

CDR3 in DNA: TGCGCCAGCAGCTTCGTGGACAGAAAAGAGACCCAGTACTTC. This translates into CASSFVDRKETQYF. J is TRBJ2-5 and V is TRBV5-1, with D tentatively TRBD1 (6 bases). The germline CDR1 and CDR2 sequences are SGHRS and YFSETQ. Trimming cost V 2 bases and J 3 bases, with 11 bases left between them. There are 14 residues in the CDR3.

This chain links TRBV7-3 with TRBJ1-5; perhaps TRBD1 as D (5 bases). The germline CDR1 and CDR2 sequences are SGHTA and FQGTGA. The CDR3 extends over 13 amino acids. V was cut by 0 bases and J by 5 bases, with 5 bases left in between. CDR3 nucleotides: TGTGCCAGCAGCTTAACAGGGGATCAGCCCCAGCATTTT. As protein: CASSLTGDQPQHF. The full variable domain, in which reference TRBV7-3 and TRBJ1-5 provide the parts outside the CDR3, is GAGVSQTPSNKVTEKGKYVELRCDPISGHTALYWYRQSLGQGPEFLIYFQGTGAADDSGLPNDRFFAVRPEGSVSTLKIQRTERGDSAVYLCASSLTGDQPQHFGDGTRLSIL.

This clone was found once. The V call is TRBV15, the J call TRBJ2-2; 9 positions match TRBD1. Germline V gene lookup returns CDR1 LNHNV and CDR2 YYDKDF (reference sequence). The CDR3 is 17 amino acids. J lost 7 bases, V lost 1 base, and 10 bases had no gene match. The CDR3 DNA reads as TGTGCCACCAGCAGAGTACCGGGACAGGGCCGGCACGGGGAGCTGTTTTTT. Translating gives CATSRVPGQGRHGELFF.

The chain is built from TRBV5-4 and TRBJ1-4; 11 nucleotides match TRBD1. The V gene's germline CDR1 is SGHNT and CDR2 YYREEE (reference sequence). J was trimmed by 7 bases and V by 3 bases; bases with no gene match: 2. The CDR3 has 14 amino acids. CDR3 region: CASSSGQGVEKLFF. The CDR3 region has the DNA TGTGCCAGCAGCTCGGGACAGGGGGTTGAAAAACTGTTTTTT.